The 11 T cell receptor beta chains in this list originate from one sample, sequenced in a study of T cell responses to AZD1222 COVID-19 vaccine. Sequencing used immunoSEQ multiplex PCR; TCRdb keeps in-frame clones, though not all of them. The sample has about 110,000 clones, more than 75% seen once. Sample: peripheral blood, taken 28 days after the second AZD1222 dose. The receptors come from an adult who received the AZD1222 COVID-19 vaccine.

The chain has TRBV11-3 and TRBJ2-5; D might be TRBD1 or TRBD2, each matching 6 bases. The germline CDR1 and CDR2 sequences are SGHNT and YENEEA. The CDR3 covers 12 residues. V gave up 5 bases and J gave up 5 bases, with 9 bases separating them. The CDR3 sequence is CASSQGRETQYF. CDR3 coding DNA: TGTGCCAGCAGCCAGGGGAGGGAGACCCAGTACTTC.

For this clone: Sequence at one end of the junction differs from germline and may be a read error. The chain is built from TRBV7-8 and TRBJ2-1, with D perhaps TRBD1 (5 bases). CDR3 length: 14 residues. Germline CDR1 is SGHVS and CDR2 is FQNEAQ. Here the CDR3 reads CASSLGQGYTEQFF. CDR3 coding DNA: TGTGCCAGCAGCTTAGGGCAGGGTTACACTGAGCAGTTCTTC.

The V call is TRBV5-1, the J call TRBJ2-6; D is unresolved. The germline V gene has CDR1 SGHRS and CDR2 YFSETQ. V dropped 3 bases and J dropped 2 bases, with 12 bases sitting between them. The CDR3 is made up of 16 amino acids. CDR3 bases: TGCGCCAGCAGCTCCGGTCTGCTCGCTGGGGCCAACGTCCTGACTTTC. It encodes CASSSGLLAGANVLTF. The complete variable domain, with remaining parts taken from reference TRBV5-1 and TRBJ2-6, reads KAGVTQTPRYLIKTRGQQVTLSCSPISGHRSVSWYQQTPGQGLQFLFEYFSETQRNKGNFPGRFSGRQFSNSRSEMNVSTLELGDSALYLCASSSGLLAGANVLTFGAGSRLTVL.

The gene calls are TRBV4-3 and TRBJ2-1; the D is unclear. Germline assignment: CDR1 LGHNA and CDR2 YSLEER. The CDR3 runs to 14 residues. Deletions cut 0 bases from V and 8 bases from J, with 11 bases between. CDR3 residues: CASSQEYPLDEQFF. The CDR3 coding sequence is TGCGCCAGCAGCCAAGAATACCCTCTAGATGAGCAGTTCTTC.

CDR3 sequence reads: CASSLGVAERYTGELFF. Here the CDR3 DNA reads TGTGCCAGCAGCTTAGGGGTAGCGGAGCGATACACCGGGGAGCTGTTTTTT. The chain is built from TRBV7-8 and TRBJ2-2; perhaps TRBD2 as D (6 bases). The CDR3 length is 17 residues. Trimming pared 1 base from V and 3 bases from J, leaving 15 bases between. CDR1 and CDR2 from the germline V gene are SGHVS and FQNEAQ.

The chain employs TRBV7-9 and TRBJ2-7, with D tentatively TRBD1 or TRBD2 (5 bases each). Germline values: CDR1 SEHNR, CDR2 FQNEAQ (reference sequence). The ends were cut back, 5 bases at V and 0 bases at J, with 14 bases in the middle. The CDR3 covers 15 residues. CDR3 bases: TGTGCCAGCAGCCGCCGGGGACGGAGCTCCTACGAGCAGTACTTC. As protein: CASSRRGRSSYEQYF.

V usage is TRBV27 and J usage is TRBJ2-5; the D is unclear. The germline V gene has CDR1 MNHEY and CDR2 SMNVEV (reference sequence). Trimming removed 1 base at V and 5 bases at J, with 11 bases between. CDR3 length: 14 residues. The DNA for the CDR3 is TGTGCCAGCAGTTTATATGTGGGCGAGGAGACCCAGTACTTC. It codes for CASSLYVGEETQYF.

The chain carries TRBV7-9 and TRBJ1-6, with D possibly TRBD1 on 6 matching bases. The V and J ends lost 1 base and 9 bases respectively, with 10 bases between them. The CDR3 totals 14 residues. Germline V gives CDR1 SEHNR, CDR2 FQNEAQ (reference sequence). The CDR3 DNA reads as TGTGCCAGCAGCTTAGGACAGGACCTTTCACCCCTCCACTTT. Protein product: CASSLGQDLSPLHF.

V is TRBV5-1 and J is TRBJ2-1; D gene unclear. The CDR3 runs 15 residues. Trimming left V 6 bases short and J 0 bases short, with 13 bases between. Looked up from germline, CDR1 is SGHRS and CDR2 is YFSETQ. The CDR3 reads CASTPSASSYNEQFF. In DNA form, the CDR3 reads TGCGCCAGCACTCCCAGCGCCAGCTCCTACAATGAGCAGTTCTTC.

This clone has just one count. The chain has TRBV27 and TRBJ1-5; D might be TRBD1 (5 bases). CDR3 length equals 16 residues. CDR1 and CDR2 from the germline V gene are MNHEY and SMNVEV (reference sequence). The ends were cut back, 6 bases at V and 0 bases at J, with 15 bases in the middle. This CDR3 is CASSLGGPYSNQPQHF. CDR3 DNA: TGTGCCAGCAGCCTCGGGGGACCTTATAGCAATCAGCCCCAGCATTTT.

J is TRBJ1-1 and V is TRBV29-1; D remains ambiguous. Germline V gives CDR1 SQVTM, CDR2 ANQGSEA. The CDR3 runs 14 residues. V was trimmed by 6 bases and J by 3 bases, leaving 17 bases between them. The CDR3 nucleotides read TGCAGCGTGGCCTCCGGGATTTTCTACACTGAAGCTTTCTTT. The encoded protein is CSVASGIFYTEAFF.